This entry lists 19 T cell receptor beta chains sequenced from one sample in a study of human T cells and chemical hapten exposure. TCRdb processed the RACE reads anew with MiXCR; each CDR3 protein has one entry. This table has about 360,000 distinct CDR3 sequences, roughly 4.8% appearing once. Time point: patch test 1, 2 weeks after DPC sensitization. Treatment given: therapeutic diphenylcyclopropenone sensitization with weekly scalp DPC. The source was whole blood, collected in connection with sensitization to the hapten diphenylcyclopropenone (DPC). The receptors were gathered from a woman between 45 and 65 years old with alopecia areata. Some clones in this sample may be carry-over from other donors' samples.

There are many counts of this clonotype. This chain links TRBV12-3 or TRBV12-4 with TRBJ1-1; D is uncertain. The CDR3 contains 12 residues. Trimming stripped 0 bases from V and 8 bases from J, with 7 bases between. CDR3 amino acids: CASSLARMEAFF. DNA for the CDR3: TGTGCCAGCAGTTTAGCGCGGATGGAAGCTTTCTTT.

This clonotype showed up many times. This chain connects TRBV19 to TRBJ2-1, with TRBD1 matching over 8 bases. This CDR3 region has 13 residues. V was clipped by 5 bases and J by 7 bases; unmatched bases: 4. Germline CDR1 and CDR2: LNHDA and SQIVND (reference sequence). CDR3 DNA: TGTGCCAGTAGTCGGACAGGGCCGAATGAGCAGTTCTTC. Residues: CASSRTGPNEQFF. Complete variable domain (other parts from reference TRBV19 and TRBJ2-1): DGGITQSPKYLFRKEGQNVTLSCEQNLNHDAMYWYRQDPGQGLRLIYYSQIVNDFQKGDIAEGYSVSREKKESFPLTVTSAQKNPTAFYLCASSRTGPNEQFFGPGTRLTVL.

This clonotype was seen at least ten times. This sequence joins TRBV20-1 and TRBJ2-5, with D perhaps given as TRBD1 or TRBD2 (5 bases each). CDR3 size: 14 residues. Trimming took 5 bases from V and 5 from J, leaving 18 bases between them. Looked up from germline, CDR1 is DFQATT and CDR2 is SNEGSKA (reference sequence). The CDR3 sequence is CSAVVSGRAETQYF. DNA for the CDR3: TGCAGTGCTGTGGTCTCAGGGAGAGCGGAGACCCAGTACTTC.

The chain carries TRBV29-1 and TRBJ2-1, with D possibly called TRBD1 or TRBD2 (6 bases each). The CDR3 is made up of 17 amino acids. CDR1 and CDR2 from the germline V gene are SQVTM and ANQGSEA. The ends were cut back, 5 bases at V and 5 bases at J, with 25 bases in the middle. This chain's CDR3 is CSVTRGRTEWDNNEQFF. The CDR3 nucleotides are TGCAGCGTTACGAGGGGGAGGACGGAATGGGATAACAATGAGCAGTTCTTC.

Ten or more counts support this clonotype. V and J are TRBV30 and TRBJ1-6; weak D call: TRBD1 (6 bases). The V end lost 1 base, the J end lost 9 bases, and 7 bases lay between the germline ends. The CDR3 is 12 residues long. Germline CDR1 GTSNPN, CDR2 SVGIG (reference sequence). This CDR3 reads CAWSAGVSPLHF. The CDR3 bases are TGTGCCTGGAGTGCAGGGGTTTCACCCCTCCACTTT.

This clonotype was counted many times. CDR3 amino acids: CASSEALGYGYTF. In DNA form, the CDR3 reads TGTGCCAGCAGTGAAGCGCTTGGCTATGGCTACACCTTC. The V gene is TRBV2, the J gene TRBJ1-2; D gene uncertain. The CDR3 has 13 amino acids. Germline lookup yields CDR1 SNHLY and CDR2 FYNNEI. With 0 bases removed from V and 4 bases from J, the gap between germline ends came to 6 bases.

This clonotype showed up many times. The chain has TRBV20-1 and TRBJ2-1; no firm D call. Germline CDR1 reads DFQATT; CDR2 reads SNEGSKA (reference sequence). The CDR3 consists of 13 residues. CDR3 sequence reads: CSPYRQQPGEQFF. The CDR3 DNA reads as TGCAGCCCCTACCGCCAACAACCTGGGGAGCAGTTCTTC.

The genes are TRBV28 and TRBJ2-3; the D is unclear. Germline-derived CDR1 and CDR2 are MDHEN and SYDVKM. CDR3 length: 15 residues. V lost 5 bases and J lost 1, with 13 bases in between. As DNA, the CDR3 is TGTGCCAGCAGTCCCCTAGGTAGGGGCACAGATACGCAGTATTTT. This encodes CASSPLGRGTDTQYF.

This clonotype was seen repeatedly, ten times or more. The V call is TRBV12-3 or TRBV12-4, the J call TRBJ1-5, with a possible D match to TRBD1 (5 bases). V shed 6 bases and J shed 3 bases, with 9 bases lying between them. This CDR3 is 13 amino acids long. CDR3: CASRAGFNQPQHF. The CDR3 DNA reads TGTGCCAGCAGGGCAGGGTTCAATCAGCCCCAGCATTTT.

As to this clonotype: A much larger clonotype is one base distant, so this may be a read error. CDR3 residues: CSARAQGLGYDYTF. DNA for the CDR3: TGCAGTGCTAGAGCCCAGGGATTGGGCTATGACTACACCTTC. The chain recombines TRBV20-1 with TRBJ1-2; D might be TRBD1 (5 bases). The germline gives CDR1 DFQATT, CDR2 SNEGSKA (reference sequence). The CDR3 contains 14 residues.

This clonotype was seen more than once but under ten times. This chain uses TRBV5-1 with TRBJ1-5; D unclear. CDR3 size: 16 residues. Germline-derived CDR1 and CDR2 are SGHRS and YFSETQ. Trimming stripped 0 bases from V and 3 bases from J, with 13 bases between. This CDR3 reads CASSLEGLDDNQPQHF. The CDR3 coding sequence is TGCGCCAGCAGCTTGGAAGGGTTGGACGACAATCAGCCCCAGCATTTT.

This clonotype was counted a few times. The chain carries TRBV29-1 and TRBJ2-1, with D maybe TRBD2 (6 bases). This CDR3 spans 13 amino acids. Germline V gives CDR1 SQVTM, CDR2 ANQGSEA. V was pared by 4 bases and J by 4 bases, with 11 bases between. The CDR3 protein is CSVGPRGYNEQFF. As DNA, the CDR3 is TGCAGCGTTGGCCCCCGGGGGTACAATGAGCAGTTCTTC.

V and J are TRBV4-1 and TRBJ1-3, with no clear D. CDR3 length: 15 amino acids. Looked up from germline, CDR1 is MGHRA and CDR2 is YSYEKL. Trimming shortened V by 8 bases and J by 2 bases, and 16 bases separated the two germline ends. The DNA of the CDR3 is TGCGCCAGCTCCCCGACGGCGGGGACTGGAAACACCATATATTTT. Translation gives CASSPTAGTGNTIYF.

The rearrangement joins TRBV19 to TRBJ2-1, with TRBD2 matching 7 bases. The CDR3 runs to 15 residues. CDR1 is LNHDA and CDR2 is SQIVND in the germline V gene (reference sequence). V trimming: 5 bases; J trimming: 1 base; junction bases outside the gene matches: 5. The CDR3 spells CASSRGGTSYNEQFF. The CDR3 DNA is TGTGCCAGTAGTCGCGGGGGTACTTCCTACAATGAGCAGTTCTTC.

At least ten counts were recorded for this clonotype. This sequence joins TRBV7-9 and TRBJ2-2; no clear D. CDR1 and CDR2 from the germline V gene are SEHNR and FQNEAQ (reference sequence). V was cut by 5 bases and J by 2 bases, with 15 bases left in between. The length of the CDR3 is 16 residues. This CDR3 reads CASSHTSLPNTGELFF. CDR3 coding DNA: TGTGCCAGCAGCCATACGTCACTGCCTAACACCGGGGAGCTGTTTTTT.

This clonotype was observed at least ten times. The DNA for the CDR3 is TGTGCCAGCAGCCCGGGACAGGGGAGGAATCATGGCTACACCTTC. Its protein product is CASSPGQGRNHGYTF. V usage is TRBV7-2 and J usage is TRBJ1-2, with 10 bases fitting TRBD1. CDR3 length: 15 residues. From germline, CDR1 is SGHTA and CDR2 FQGNSA. V was clipped by 5 bases and J by 6 bases; unmatched bases: 9.

This clonotype was counted only a few times. This chain links TRBV14 with TRBJ1-5; D gene ambiguous. Germline CDR1 and CDR2: SGHDN and FVKESK. CDR3 length: 14 amino acids. Deletions cut 4 bases from V and 3 bases from J, with 10 bases between. CDR3 DNA sequence: TGTGCCAGCAGCCGCCGACGGCTCAATCAGCCCCAGCATTTT. Translated: CASSRRRLNQPQHF.

This clonotype has more than one count but fewer than ten. The chain carries TRBV12-3 or TRBV12-4 and TRBJ1-5, with 8 bases fitting TRBD1. The trim removed 6 bases at V and 3 bases at J, leaving 7 bases unmatched. There are 15 residues in the CDR3. The CDR3 spells CASRTGAVTNQPQHF. DNA of the CDR3: TGTGCCAGCAGGACAGGGGCCGTTACCAATCAGCCCCAGCATTTT.

In its sample, this clonotype was seen many times. The CDR3 reads CASSLASEAFF. The CDR3 bases are TGTGCCAGCAGCTTAGCATCTGAAGCTTTCTTT. This sequence joins TRBV11-2 and TRBJ1-1; no clear D. Trimming shortened V by 1 base and J by 6 bases, and 3 bases separated the two germline ends. Looked up from germline, CDR1 is SGHAT and CDR2 is FQNNGV. There are 11 residues in the CDR3.